This T cell receptor beta chain is drawn from a study of blood T cells in healthy people across ages. At the level of the study: T cells yielded about one barcoded beta molecule per two cells through template switching. Regarding the study as a whole: Not knowing donor CMV status may have confounded expanded clonotype changes.

Extractions gave at least 5 micrograms of total RNA per sample. Germline loops: CDR1 SGHRS, CDR2 YFSETQ. V shed 4 bases, J shed 9 bases, and the junction held 10 bases outside the gene matches. The CDR3 runs 16 residues. This clonotype was seen a few times. As yet, its antigen is unknown. A second PCR of about 7 to 12 cycles used a sample-barcoded 5' primer and a J-beta primer mix. At least 3 million CDR3-containing paired-end reads were obtained per sample. One entry per CDR3 protein results from TCRdb running MiXCR on the 5' RACE reads. The sample contains about 720,000 distinct CDR3 sequences, approximately 21% of which appear only once.

The chain employs TRBV5-1 and TRBJ1-6, with TRBD1 matching over 10 bases. The source is a man aged 65 to 79 in good health. Source material: blood. The chain's CDR3 is CASSQGGTGDGSPLHF. CDR3 sequence (DNA): TGCGCCAGCAGCCAAGGCGGGACAGGGGATGGTTCACCCCTCCACTTT.